Listed below are T cell receptor beta chains from one sample, sequenced in a study of blood T cell repertoires in COVID-19. Profiling relied on immunoSEQ multiplex PCR, and the TCRdb table lists in-frame clones only, not all of them. The table lists 430,000 or so clones, roughly 90% of them singletons. Sequences were obtained from PBMCs or T cells enriched from blood (not recorded which). These receptors originate from a woman aged 40 to 49 who had recovered from COVID-19. Each CDR3 is given with its conserved first and last residue. D genes are given only for firm matches. Size is stated for part of the rows, as once, few or many counts, or as a class when the clone is expanded.

v_gene: TRBV6-5; abundance: NA; d_gene: NA; j_gene: TRBJ1-1; CDR3aa: CASSYTGRAFF; CDR3nt: TGTGCCAGCAGTTACACGGGTAGGGCTTTCTTT
v_gene: TRBV25-1; abundance: NA; d_gene: TRBD1; j_gene: TRBJ2-3; CDR3aa: CASSESTTGGATDTQYF; CDR3nt: TGTGCCAGCAGTGAATCCACCACAGGGGGTGCGACAGATACGCAGTATTTT
v_gene: TRBV30; abundance: NA; d_gene: NA; j_gene: TRBJ1-5; CDR3aa: CAWSRGDNQPQHF; CDR3nt: TGTGCCTGGTCCCGGGGGGACAATCAGCCCCAGCATTTT
v_gene: TRBV6-5; abundance: NA; d_gene: TRBD1; j_gene: TRBJ1-2; CDR3aa: CATTGTGDVNYGYTF; CDR3nt: TGTGCCACCACCGGGACAGGGGACGTAAACTATGGCTACACCTTC
v_gene: TRBV3-1/TRBV3-2; abundance: NA; d_gene: NA; j_gene: TRBJ2-7; CDR3aa: CASSQDRYYEQYF; CDR3nt: TGTGCCAGCAGCCAAGACCGGTATTACGAGCAGTACTTC
v_gene: TRBV3-1/TRBV3-2; abundance: many; d_gene: TRBD1; j_gene: TRBJ2-2; CDR3aa: CASSLDRANTGELFF; CDR3nt: TGTGCCAGCAGCCTCGACAGGGCGAACACCGGGGAGCTGTTTTTT
v_gene: TRBV6-1; abundance: few; d_gene: NA; j_gene: TRBJ1-2; CDR3aa: CASSEALGKTYYGYTF; CDR3nt: TGTGCCAGCAGTGAAGCGCTCGGCAAGACATACTATGGCTACACCTTC
v_gene: TRBV29-1; abundance: NA; d_gene: TRBD2; j_gene: TRBJ2-1; CDR3aa: CSVGGLAESEQFF; CDR3nt: TGCAGCGTGGGAGGACTAGCGGAGAGTGAGCAGTTCTTC
v_gene: TRBV7-2; abundance: NA; d_gene: TRBD1; j_gene: TRBJ2-1; CDR3aa: CASSSRPGTGFNEQFF; CDR3nt: TGTGCCAGCAGCTCAAGACCCGGGACAGGGTTTAATGAGCAGTTCTTC
v_gene: TRBV5-1; abundance: NA; d_gene: NA; j_gene: TRBJ1-3; CDR3aa: CASSLPPGLRNTIYF; CDR3nt: TGCGCCAGCAGCTTACCCCCGGGACTGAGGAACACCATATATTTT
v_gene: TRBV6-4; abundance: NA; d_gene: NA; j_gene: TRBJ1-1; CDR3aa: CASRRGGTEAFF; CDR3nt: TGTGCCAGCAGGCGGGGGGGCACTGAAGCTTTCTTT
v_gene: TRBV5-1; abundance: NA; d_gene: NA; j_gene: TRBJ1-6; CDR3aa: CASSLEGAVNSPLHF; CDR3nt: TGCGCCAGCAGCTTGGAAGGAGCGGTGAATTCACCCCTCCACTTT
v_gene: TRBV5-1; abundance: NA; d_gene: NA; j_gene: TRBJ1-1; CDR3aa: CASSLAGRKTEAFF; CDR3nt: TGCGCCAGCAGCTTAGCAGGTAGAAAAACTGAAGCTTTCTTT
v_gene: TRBV29-1; abundance: NA; d_gene: TRBD1; j_gene: TRBJ1-2; CDR3aa: CSVGLGTGTNYGYTF; CDR3nt: TGCAGCGTTGGTCTTGGGACAGGGACTAACTATGGCTACACCTTC
v_gene: TRBV29-1; abundance: NA; d_gene: TRBD2; j_gene: TRBJ2-1; CDR3aa: CSVEPGTSVYNEQFF; CDR3nt: TGCAGCGTTGAACCCGGGACTAGTGTTTACAATGAGCAGTTCTTC
v_gene: TRBV20-1; abundance: NA; d_gene: NA; j_gene: TRBJ2-7; CDR3aa: CSASPQGSYEQYF; CDR3nt: TGCAGTGCTAGTCCCCAGGGGTCCTACGAGCAGTACTTC
v_gene: TRBV10-3; abundance: NA; d_gene: NA; j_gene: TRBJ1-5; CDR3aa: CAISVSPSNQPQHF; CDR3nt: TGTGCCATCAGTGTTAGTCCAAGCAATCAGCCCCAGCATTTT
v_gene: TRBV30; abundance: NA; d_gene: NA; j_gene: TRBJ2-7; CDR3aa: CAWTVFGGRPTYEQYF; CDR3nt: TGTGCCTGGACGGTGTTCGGGGGGCGGCCAACCTACGAGCAGTACTTC
v_gene: TRBV29-1; abundance: NA; d_gene: TRBD2; j_gene: TRBJ2-5; CDR3aa: CSVGGIWGGETQYF; CDR3nt: TGCAGCGTTGGAGGTATATGGGGAGGGGAGACCCAGTACTTC
v_gene: TRBV18; abundance: NA; d_gene: NA; j_gene: TRBJ2-7; CDR3aa: CASSPPNQGTSLEQYF; CDR3nt: TGTGCCAGCTCACCACCAAACCAGGGCACTAGCCTTGAGCAGTACTTC
v_gene: TRBV7-2; abundance: NA; d_gene: NA; j_gene: TRBJ1-5; CDR3aa: CASSLVRGGNQPQHF; CDR3nt: TGTGCCAGCAGCTTAGTGCGCGGGGGTAATCAGCCCCAGCATTTT
v_gene: TRBV25-1; abundance: once; d_gene: TRBD1; j_gene: TRBJ2-1; CDR3aa: CASRPTGDPYNEQFF; CDR3nt: TGTGCCAGCAGACCTACAGGGGACCCCTACAATGAGCAGTTCTTC
v_gene: TRBV4-3; abundance: once; d_gene: NA; j_gene: TRBJ2-3; CDR3aa: CASSRALGQGDTQYF; CDR3nt: TGCGCCAGCAGCCGGGCCTTAGGACAAGGGGATACGCAGTATTTT
v_gene: TRBV27; abundance: NA; d_gene: NA; j_gene: TRBJ1-5; CDR3aa: CASRPSGVSNQPQHF; CDR3nt: TGTGCCAGCAGACCATCAGGGGTTAGCAATCAGCCCCAGCATTTT
v_gene: TRBV30; abundance: NA; d_gene: NA; j_gene: TRBJ1-4; CDR3aa: CAWSVRGYEEKLFF; CDR3nt: TGTGCCTGGAGTGTGAGAGGGTATGAGGAAAAACTGTTTTTT
v_gene: TRBV9; abundance: NA; d_gene: NA; j_gene: TRBJ1-6; CDR3aa: CATRPGVSDSPLHF; CDR3nt: TGTGCCACCCGCCCGGGGGTTTCGGATTCACCCCTCCACTTT
v_gene: TRBV6-5; abundance: NA; d_gene: NA; j_gene: TRBJ2-5; CDR3aa: CASSYSRTTTQETQYF; CDR3nt: TGTGCCAGCAGTTACTCCCGGACTACAACCCAAGAGACCCAGTACTTC
v_gene: TRBV9; abundance: NA; d_gene: TRBD2; j_gene: TRBJ2-3; CDR3aa: CASSVRAGGADTQYF; CDR3nt: TGTGCCAGCAGCGTAAGAGCGGGAGGGGCAGATACGCAGTATTTT
v_gene: TRBV19; abundance: NA; d_gene: NA; j_gene: TRBJ2-7; CDR3aa: CASNGAGVYEQYF; CDR3nt: TGTGCCAGTAATGGAGCAGGGGTCTACGAGCAGTACTTC
v_gene: TRBV11-2; abundance: few; d_gene: TRBD2; j_gene: TRBJ2-1; CDR3aa: CASSSQRGLSYNEQFF; CDR3nt: TGTGCCAGCAGCTCCCAGCGGGGGCTCTCCTACAATGAGCAGTTCTTC
v_gene: TRBV5-5; abundance: NA; d_gene: NA; j_gene: TRBJ2-7; CDR3aa: CASSLEARFSYEQYF; CDR3nt: TGTGCCAGCAGCTTGGAGGCTAGGTTCTCCTACGAGCAGTACTTC
v_gene: TRBV6-4; abundance: NA; d_gene: TRBD2; j_gene: TRBJ2-3; CDR3aa: CASSPHSGRADTQYF; CDR3nt: TGTGCCAGCAGCCCTCATAGCGGGAGGGCAGATACGCAGTATTTT
v_gene: TRBV19; abundance: once; d_gene: NA; j_gene: TRBJ1-2; CDR3aa: CASRWTDSSYGYTF; CDR3nt: TGTGCCAGTAGATGGACTGATTCATCCTATGGCTACACCTTC
v_gene: TRBV7-2; abundance: NA; d_gene: NA; j_gene: TRBJ2-7; CDR3aa: CASSWTAREHYEQYF; CDR3nt: TGTGCCAGCAGCTGGACAGCCCGAGAACACTACGAGCAGTACTTC
v_gene: TRBV4-2; abundance: NA; d_gene: NA; j_gene: TRBJ2-2; CDR3aa: CASSQVGGQAGELFF; CDR3nt: TGTGCCAGCAGCCAAGTAGGGGGTCAGGCCGGGGAGCTGTTTTTT
v_gene: TRBV6-5; abundance: NA; d_gene: TRBD1; j_gene: TRBJ1-5; CDR3aa: CASRPGTVNQPQHF; CDR3nt: TGTGCCAGCAGACCCGGGACAGTTAATCAGCCCCAGCATTTT
v_gene: TRBV24-1; abundance: NA; d_gene: TRBD1; j_gene: TRBJ1-5; CDR3aa: CATSDLRRGLDQPQHF; CDR3nt: TGTGCCACCAGTGATTTGCGCAGGGGGCTGGATCAGCCCCAGCATTTT
v_gene: TRBV11-2; abundance: NA; d_gene: TRBD2; j_gene: TRBJ2-3; CDR3aa: CASRPMLAGQIDTQYF; CDR3nt: TGTGCCAGCAGGCCGATGCTAGCGGGACAAATAGATACGCAGTATTTT
v_gene: TRBV18; abundance: NA; d_gene: TRBD2; j_gene: TRBJ2-7; CDR3aa: CASSPNAAGAEQYF; CDR3nt: TGTGCCAGCTCACCAAACGCAGCGGGGGCCGAGCAGTACTTC
v_gene: TRBV7-9; abundance: NA; d_gene: NA; j_gene: TRBJ2-1; CDR3aa: CASSLDRDRFF; CDR3nt: TGTGCCAGCAGCTTAGACAGGGACCGGTTCTTC
v_gene: TRBV7-9; abundance: NA; d_gene: NA; j_gene: TRBJ1-1; CDR3aa: CASSLGQGIGNTEAFF; CDR3nt: TGTGCCAGCAGCTTAGGCCAGGGAATAGGGAACACTGAAGCTTTCTTT
v_gene: TRBV5-1; abundance: NA; d_gene: NA; j_gene: TRBJ1-6; CDR3aa: CASSFDNSPLHF; CDR3nt: TGCGCCAGCAGCTTCGATAATTCACCCCTCCACTTT
v_gene: TRBV19; abundance: NA; d_gene: NA; j_gene: TRBJ1-1; CDR3aa: CASITTAHNTEAFF; CDR3nt: TGTGCCAGTATTACGACAGCCCATAACACTGAAGCTTTCTTT
v_gene: TRBV3-1/TRBV3-2; abundance: medium-sized; d_gene: TRBD2; j_gene: TRBJ2-5; CDR3aa: CASSQGIAGGETQYF; CDR3nt: TGTGCCAGCAGCCAAGGGATAGCGGGAGGAGAGACCCAGTACTTC
v_gene: TRBV11-2; abundance: NA; d_gene: NA; j_gene: TRBJ2-3; CDR3aa: CASSLGQRLSTDTQYF; CDR3nt: TGTGCCAGCAGCTTAGGACAGCGCCTAAGCACAGATACGCAGTATTTT
v_gene: TRBV18; abundance: NA; d_gene: NA; j_gene: TRBJ2-1; CDR3aa: CASSLKDIYNEQFF; CDR3nt: TGTGCCAGCTCACTCAAGGACATTTACAATGAGCAGTTCTTC
v_gene: TRBV4-1; abundance: NA; d_gene: TRBD2; j_gene: TRBJ2-2; CDR3aa: CASSQEGKLTGGNTGELFF; CDR3nt: TGCGCCAGCAGCCAAGAAGGGAAACTTACGGGAGGCAACACCGGGGAGCTGTTTTTT
v_gene: TRBV6-5; abundance: NA; d_gene: NA; j_gene: TRBJ1-1; CDR3aa: CASSNPRGARTEAFF; CDR3nt: TGTGCCAGCAGTAACCCCCGGGGGGCGCGAACTGAAGCTTTCTTT
v_gene: TRBV3-1/TRBV3-2; abundance: NA; d_gene: NA; j_gene: TRBJ1-2; CDR3aa: CASSPPGVVYGYTF; CDR3nt: TGTGCCAGCAGCCCGCCAGGGGTGGTCTATGGCTACACCTTC
v_gene: TRBV7-2; abundance: NA; d_gene: NA; j_gene: TRBJ2-7; CDR3aa: CASSLATGLGSYEQYF; CDR3nt: TGTGCCAGCAGCTTAGCGACGGGATTAGGCTCCTACGAGCAGTACTTC
v_gene: TRBV5-1; abundance: NA; d_gene: TRBD2; j_gene: TRBJ2-1; CDR3aa: CASSLLREGLTYEQFF; CDR3nt: TGCGCCAGCAGCTTGCTGCGGGAGGGCCTGACCTATGAGCAGTTCTTC
v_gene: TRBV7-2; abundance: NA; d_gene: TRBD2; j_gene: TRBJ2-7; CDR3aa: CASSLDPSGTTYEQYF; CDR3nt: TGTGCCAGCAGCTTAGATCCTAGCGGGACAACCTACGAGCAGTACTTC
v_gene: TRBV9; abundance: NA; d_gene: TRBD1; j_gene: TRBJ2-1; CDR3aa: CASSGAVRGPNHLWYEQFF; CDR3nt: TGTGCCAGCAGCGGAGCCGTTAGGGGGCCCAACCACCTTTGGTACGAGCAGTTCTTC
v_gene: TRBV7-9; abundance: once; d_gene: TRBD1; j_gene: TRBJ1-4; CDR3aa: CASSPRTGRATNEKLFF; CDR3nt: TGTGCCAGCAGCCCGAGGACAGGACGTGCAACTAATGAAAAACTGTTTTTT
v_gene: TRBV11-3; abundance: once; d_gene: TRBD1; j_gene: TRBJ2-1; CDR3aa: CASSPGTASSSSYNEQFF; CDR3nt: TGTGCCAGCAGCCCCGGGACAGCCAGTTCGAGCTCCTACAATGAGCAGTTCTTC
v_gene: TRBV5-1; abundance: NA; d_gene: NA; j_gene: TRBJ2-3; CDR3aa: CASSLPGTPPDTQYF; CDR3nt: TGCGCCAGCAGCTTGCCGGGAACCCCCCCAGATACGCAGTATTTT
v_gene: TRBV4-2; abundance: NA; d_gene: NA; j_gene: TRBJ2-5; CDR3aa: CASSQGPRRETQYF; CDR3nt: TGTGCCAGCAGCCAAGGCCCGCGGCGGGAGACCCAGTACTTC
v_gene: TRBV7-2; abundance: NA; d_gene: NA; j_gene: TRBJ2-3; CDR3aa: CASSLIYGEAQYF; CDR3nt: TGTGCCAGCAGCTTGATATACGGGGAGGCGCAGTATTTT
v_gene: TRBV5-4; abundance: NA; d_gene: TRBD1; j_gene: TRBJ1-2; CDR3aa: CASSPGVGQGFNYGYTF; CDR3nt: TGTGCCAGCAGCCCGGGAGTCGGACAGGGTTTTAACTATGGCTACACCTTC
v_gene: TRBV20-1; abundance: NA; d_gene: NA; j_gene: TRBJ1-5; CDR3aa: CSASFGRISNQPQHF; CDR3nt: TGCAGTGCTAGTTTTGGCAGAATTAGCAATCAGCCCCAGCATTTT